This TCR beta chain came from a study of molecular identifiers for immune sequencing clone quantification. Generation of bulk TCR libraries relied on previously described methods and listed TCR primers. TCRdb recomputed calls from the PCR reads with MiXCR, one row per CDR3 protein. The sample carries about 320,000 distinct CDR3 sequences, about a fifth recorded once. Whole-study results and caveats: Over 99% of CMV-specific effector molecules, but under 1% of naive ones, were in clones above 20 copies.

In the case of this clonotype: As yet, its antigen is unknown.

The CDR3 length is 15 residues. After removal of 6 bases from V and 5 bases from J, the junction contained 8 bases not matched to a gene. This clonotype was obtained from a human donor in good health. Some libraries in this study had Jurkat cell RNA spiked in. J is TRBJ2-5 and V is TRBV12-3 or TRBV12-4; 11 nucleotides align to TRBD2. Sequences were obtained from naive CD8+ T cells from blood, with Jurkat cell RNA spiked in. As for subset: FACS-sorted CD8+CD4-CCR7+CD45RA+ naive T cells. The CDR3, as DNA: TGTGCCAGCAGGGTCACTAGCGGGGGCGGGGAGACCCAGTACTTC. Protein sequence: CASRVTSGGGETQYF.